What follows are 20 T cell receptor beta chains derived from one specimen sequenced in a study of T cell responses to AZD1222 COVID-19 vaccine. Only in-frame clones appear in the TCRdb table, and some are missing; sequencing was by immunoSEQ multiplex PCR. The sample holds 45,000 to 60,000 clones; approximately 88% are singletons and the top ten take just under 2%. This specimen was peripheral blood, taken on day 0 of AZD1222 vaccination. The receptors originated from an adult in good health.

This chain's CDR3 is CASSPLDRVIGYTF. CDR3 DNA sequence: TGTGCCAGCAGCCCATTGGACAGGGTTATTGGCTACACCTTC. The chain employs TRBV21-1 and TRBJ1-2; the DNA was not compared with TRBD1, the D call given in the table. TRBV21-1 is noted as a pseudogene. CDR3 length: 14 residues.

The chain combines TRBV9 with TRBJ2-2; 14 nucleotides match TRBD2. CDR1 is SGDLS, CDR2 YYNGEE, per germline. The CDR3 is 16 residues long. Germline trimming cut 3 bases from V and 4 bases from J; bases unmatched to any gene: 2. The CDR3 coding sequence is TGTGCCAGCAGCGGGGGACTAGCGGGAGTCACCGGGGAGCTGTTTTTT. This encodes CASSGGLAGVTGELFF.

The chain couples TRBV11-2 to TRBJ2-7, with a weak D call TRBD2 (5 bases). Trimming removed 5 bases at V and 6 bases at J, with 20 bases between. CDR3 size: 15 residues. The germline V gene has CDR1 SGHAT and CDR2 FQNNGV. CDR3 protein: CASSPRGGWLPEQYF. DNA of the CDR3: TGTGCCAGCAGCCCCCGTGGCGGGTGGCTCCCCGAGCAGTACTTC. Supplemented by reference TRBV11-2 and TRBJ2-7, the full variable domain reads EAGVAQSPRYKIIEKRQSVAFWCNPISGHATLYWYQQILGQGPKLLIQFQNNGVVDDSQLPKDRFSAERLKGVDSTLKIQPAKLEDSAVYLCASSPRGGWLPEQYFGPGTRLTVT.

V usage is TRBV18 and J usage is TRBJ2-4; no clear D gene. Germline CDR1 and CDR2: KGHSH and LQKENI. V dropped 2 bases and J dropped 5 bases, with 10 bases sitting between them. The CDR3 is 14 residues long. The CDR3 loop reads CASSPDRVQNIQYF. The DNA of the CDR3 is TGTGCCAGCTCACCAGACCGGGTCCAAAACATTCAGTACTTC.

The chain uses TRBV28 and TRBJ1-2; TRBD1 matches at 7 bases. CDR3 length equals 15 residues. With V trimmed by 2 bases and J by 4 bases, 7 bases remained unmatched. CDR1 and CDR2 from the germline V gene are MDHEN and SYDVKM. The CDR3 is CASSLTGAVVYGYTF. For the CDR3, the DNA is TGTGCCAGCAGTTTAACAGGGGCGGTTGTCTATGGCTACACCTTC.

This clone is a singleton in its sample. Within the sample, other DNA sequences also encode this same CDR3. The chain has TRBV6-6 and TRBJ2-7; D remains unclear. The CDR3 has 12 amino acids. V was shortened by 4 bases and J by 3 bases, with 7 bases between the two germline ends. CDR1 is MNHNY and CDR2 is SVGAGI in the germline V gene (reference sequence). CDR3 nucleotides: TGTGCCAGCAGTTCCCCCGTCTACGAGCAGTACTTC. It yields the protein CASSSPVYEQYF.

This CDR3 reads CASSVGQGHTGELFF. The CDR3 coding sequence is TGTGCCAGCAGCGTGGGACAGGGTCACACCGGGGAGCTGTTTTTT. The chain links TRBV5-6 to TRBJ2-2; TRBD1 matches at 9 bases. Germline CDR1 is SGHDT and CDR2 is YYEEEE. The CDR3 runs 15 residues. The V gene end was trimmed by 4 bases and the J gene end by 3 bases; junction bases not matched to a gene: 4.

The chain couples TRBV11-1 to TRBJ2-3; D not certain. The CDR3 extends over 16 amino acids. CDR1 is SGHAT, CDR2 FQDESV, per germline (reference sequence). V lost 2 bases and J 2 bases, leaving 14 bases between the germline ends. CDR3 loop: CASSLRSFTPTDTQYF. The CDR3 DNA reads TGTGCCAGCAGCTTAAGGTCTTTTACCCCCACAGATACGCAGTATTTT.

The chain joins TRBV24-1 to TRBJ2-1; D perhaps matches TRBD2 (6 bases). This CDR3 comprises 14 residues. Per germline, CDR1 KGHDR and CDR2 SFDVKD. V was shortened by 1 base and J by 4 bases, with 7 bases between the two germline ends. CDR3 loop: CATSDFGTYNEQFF. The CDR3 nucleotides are TGTGCCACCAGTGATTTCGGGACTTACAATGAGCAGTTCTTC.

The CDR3 bases are TGTGCCAGCAGCTTAATTACGTCGGCCGGCGGGCTGTTTTTT. Amino acids: CASSLITSAGGLFF. The chain is built from TRBV11-2 and TRBJ1-4; no firm D call. Per the germline V gene, CDR1 is SGHAT and CDR2 is FQNNGV. This CDR3 has 14 residues. Trimming left V 2 bases short and J 14 bases short, with 18 bases between.

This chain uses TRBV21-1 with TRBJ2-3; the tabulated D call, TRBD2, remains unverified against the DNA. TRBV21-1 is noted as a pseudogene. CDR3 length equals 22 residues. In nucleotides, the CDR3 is TGTGCCAGCAGCAGAATGGGGGACAGGGGTTTAGCGGGAGTACCCCGCGGGGATACGCAGTATTTT. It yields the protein CASSRMGDRGLAGVPRGDTQYF.

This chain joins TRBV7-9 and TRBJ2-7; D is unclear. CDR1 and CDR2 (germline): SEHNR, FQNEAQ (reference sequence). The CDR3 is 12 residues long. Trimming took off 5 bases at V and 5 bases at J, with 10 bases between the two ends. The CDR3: CASSLVGNEQYF. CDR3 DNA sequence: TGTGCCAGCAGCCTGGTAGGAAACGAGCAGTACTTC.

The CDR3 loop is CASSPTKLAGVGNIQYF. The CDR3 DNA follows: TGTGCCAGCAGCCCTACAAAACTAGCGGGAGTAGGAAACATTCAGTACTTC. The J gene is TRBJ2-4, the V gene TRBV5-5, with 11 bases lining up with TRBD2. CDR1 and CDR2 (germline): SGHKS, YYEKEE (reference sequence). With 4 bases clipped from V and 6 bases from J, the junction kept 12 bases outside the gene matches. This CDR3 has 17 residues.

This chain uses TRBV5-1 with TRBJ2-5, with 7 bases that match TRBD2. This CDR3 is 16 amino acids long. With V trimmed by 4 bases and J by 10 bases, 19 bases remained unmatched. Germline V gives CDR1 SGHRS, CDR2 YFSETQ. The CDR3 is CASSQIASPSGEGQYF. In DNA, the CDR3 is TGCGCCAGCAGCCAGATAGCGAGCCCCTCCGGGGAGGGCCAGTACTTC.

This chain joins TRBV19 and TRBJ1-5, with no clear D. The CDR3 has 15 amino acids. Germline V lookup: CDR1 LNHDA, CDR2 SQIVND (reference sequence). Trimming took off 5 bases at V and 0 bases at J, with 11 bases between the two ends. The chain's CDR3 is CASSVGIGSNQPQHF. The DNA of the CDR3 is TGTGCCAGTAGTGTAGGGATAGGTAGCAATCAGCCCCAGCATTTT.

This CDR3 is CASSLNGGRSPGELFF. CDR3 DNA: TGCGCCAGCAGCTTGAATGGCGGGAGGAGCCCCGGGGAGCTGTTTTTT. The gene calls are TRBV5-1 and TRBJ2-2, with 8 bases matching TRBD2. Germline trimming cut 1 base from V and 6 bases from J; bases unmatched to any gene: 8. CDR1 and CDR2 from the germline V gene are SGHRS and YFSETQ. CDR3 size: 16 residues.

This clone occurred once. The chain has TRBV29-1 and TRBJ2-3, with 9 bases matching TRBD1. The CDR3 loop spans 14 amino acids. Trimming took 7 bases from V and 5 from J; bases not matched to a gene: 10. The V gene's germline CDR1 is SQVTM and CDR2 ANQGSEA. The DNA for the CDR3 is TGCAGCGCCCGGTCCCGGACAGGGGTAGATACGCAGTATTTT. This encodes CSARSRTGVDTQYF.

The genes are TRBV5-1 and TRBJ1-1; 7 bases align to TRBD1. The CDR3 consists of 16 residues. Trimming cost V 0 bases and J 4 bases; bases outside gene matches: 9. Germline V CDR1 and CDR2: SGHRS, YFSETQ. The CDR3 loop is CASSLAGDRVGTEAFF. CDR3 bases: TGCGCCAGCAGCTTGGCCGGAGACAGGGTGGGCACTGAAGCTTTCTTT. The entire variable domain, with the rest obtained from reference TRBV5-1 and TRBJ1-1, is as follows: KAGVTQTPRYLIKTRGQQVTLSCSPISGHRSVSWYQQTPGQGLQFLFEYFSETQRNKGNFPGRFSGRQFSNSRSEMNVSTLELGDSALYLCASSLAGDRVGTEAFFGQGTRLTVV.

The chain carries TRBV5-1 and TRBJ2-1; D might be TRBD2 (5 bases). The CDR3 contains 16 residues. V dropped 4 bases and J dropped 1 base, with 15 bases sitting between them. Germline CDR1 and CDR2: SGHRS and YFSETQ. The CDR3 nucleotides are TGCGCCAGCAGCGCCCGCCCAGCGGAATCCTACAATGAGCAGTTCTTC. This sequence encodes CASSARPAESYNEQFF. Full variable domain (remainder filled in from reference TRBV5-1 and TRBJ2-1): KAGVTQTPRYLIKTRGQQVTLSCSPISGHRSVSWYQQTPGQGLQFLFEYFSETQRNKGNFPGRFSGRQFSNSRSEMNVSTLELGDSALYLCASSARPAESYNEQFFGPGTRLTVL.

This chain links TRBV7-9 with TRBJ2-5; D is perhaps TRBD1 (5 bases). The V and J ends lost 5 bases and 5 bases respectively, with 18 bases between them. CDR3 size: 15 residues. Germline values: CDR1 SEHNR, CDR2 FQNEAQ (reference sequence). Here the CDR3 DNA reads TGTGCCAGCAGCCAGGGCCCATCTCTGCGGGAGACCCAGTACTTC. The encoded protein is CASSQGPSLRETQYF.